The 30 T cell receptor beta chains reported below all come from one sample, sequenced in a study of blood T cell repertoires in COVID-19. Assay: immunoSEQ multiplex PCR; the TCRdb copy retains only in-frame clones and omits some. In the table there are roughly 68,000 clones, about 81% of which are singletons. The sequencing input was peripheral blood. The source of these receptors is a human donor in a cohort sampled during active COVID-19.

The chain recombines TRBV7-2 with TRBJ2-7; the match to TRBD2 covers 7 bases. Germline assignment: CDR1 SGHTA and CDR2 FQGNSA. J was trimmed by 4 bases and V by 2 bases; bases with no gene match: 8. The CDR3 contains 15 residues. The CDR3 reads CASSLSGGSLYEQYF. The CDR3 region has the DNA TGTGCCAGCAGCTTAAGTGGCGGGAGTTTATACGAGCAGTACTTC.

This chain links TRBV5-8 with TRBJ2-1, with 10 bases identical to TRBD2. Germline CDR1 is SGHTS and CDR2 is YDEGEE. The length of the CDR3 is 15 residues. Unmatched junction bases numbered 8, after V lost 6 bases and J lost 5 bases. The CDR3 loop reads CASTEGLAVNNEQFF. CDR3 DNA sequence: TGTGCCAGCACCGAAGGACTAGCGGTTAACAATGAGCAGTTCTTC. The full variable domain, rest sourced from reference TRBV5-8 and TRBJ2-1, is EAGVTQSPTHLIKTRGQQATLRCSPISGHTSVYWYQQALGLGLQFLLWYDEGEERNRGNFPPRFSGRQFPNYSSELNVNALELEDSALYLCASTEGLAVNNEQFFGPGTRLTVL.

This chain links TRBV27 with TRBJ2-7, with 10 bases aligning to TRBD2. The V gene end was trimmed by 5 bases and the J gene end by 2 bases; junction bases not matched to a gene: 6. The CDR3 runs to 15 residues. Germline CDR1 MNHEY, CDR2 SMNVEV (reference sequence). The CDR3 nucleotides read TGTGCCAGCAGTCCCGCCCTAGCGGGGGCCTACGAGCAGTACTTC. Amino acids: CASSPALAGAYEQYF.

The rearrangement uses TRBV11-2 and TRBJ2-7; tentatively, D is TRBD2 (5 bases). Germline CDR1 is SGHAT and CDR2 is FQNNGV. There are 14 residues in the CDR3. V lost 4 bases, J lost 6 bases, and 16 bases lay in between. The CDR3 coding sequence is TGTGCCAGCAGCTCTAGACTATTTTCGCCCGAGCAGTACTTC. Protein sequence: CASSSRLFSPEQYF.

The CDR3 loop reads CASSPRDETQYF. In DNA form, the CDR3 reads TGTGCCAGCAGTCCCCGGGATGAGACCCAGTACTTC. The genes are TRBV12-3 or TRBV12-4 and TRBJ2-5; TRBD2 might be the D (5 bases). V lost 5 bases and J lost 5, with 9 bases in between. There are 12 residues in the CDR3.

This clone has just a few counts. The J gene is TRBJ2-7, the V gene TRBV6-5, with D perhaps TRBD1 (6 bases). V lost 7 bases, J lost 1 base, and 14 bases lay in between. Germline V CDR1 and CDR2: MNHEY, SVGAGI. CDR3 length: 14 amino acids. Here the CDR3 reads CASTLTGSSYEQYF. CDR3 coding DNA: TGTGCCAGCACCCTGACAGGTTCGTCCTACGAGCAGTACTTC.

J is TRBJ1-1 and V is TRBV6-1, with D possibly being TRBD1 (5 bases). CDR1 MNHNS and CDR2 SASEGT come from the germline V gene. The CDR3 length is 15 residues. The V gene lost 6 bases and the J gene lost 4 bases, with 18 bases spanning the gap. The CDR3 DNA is TGTGCCAGCAGCCATTCCGACGGGACTCTCACTGAAGCTTTCTTT. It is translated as CASSHSDGTLTEAFF.

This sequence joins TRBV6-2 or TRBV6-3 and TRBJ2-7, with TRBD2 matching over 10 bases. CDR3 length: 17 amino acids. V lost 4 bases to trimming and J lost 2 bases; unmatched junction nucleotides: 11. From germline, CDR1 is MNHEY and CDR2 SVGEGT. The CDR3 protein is CASSWSSGLAITYEQYF. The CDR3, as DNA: TGTGCCAGCAGTTGGTCCTCGGGACTAGCGATTACCTACGAGCAGTACTTC.

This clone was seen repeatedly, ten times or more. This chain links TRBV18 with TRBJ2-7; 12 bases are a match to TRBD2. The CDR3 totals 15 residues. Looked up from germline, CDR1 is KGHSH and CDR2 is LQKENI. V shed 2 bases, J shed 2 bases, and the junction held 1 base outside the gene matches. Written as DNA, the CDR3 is TGTGCCAGCTCACCAAGGACTAGCGGGGCCTACGAGCAGTACTTC. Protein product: CASSPRTSGAYEQYF.

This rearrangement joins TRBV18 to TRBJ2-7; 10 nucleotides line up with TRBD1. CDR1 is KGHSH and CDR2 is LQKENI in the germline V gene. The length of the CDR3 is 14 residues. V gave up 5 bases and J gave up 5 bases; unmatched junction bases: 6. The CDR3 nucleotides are TGTGCCAGCTCAACGACAGGGGGCGCGGACGAGCAGTACTTC. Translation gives CASSTTGGADEQYF. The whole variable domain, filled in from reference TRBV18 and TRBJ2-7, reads NAGVMQNPRHLVRRRGQEARLRCSPMKGHSHVYWYRQLPEEGLKFMVYLQKENIIDESGMPKERFSAEFPKEGPSILRIQQVVRGDSAAYFCASSTTGGADEQYFGPGTRLTVT.

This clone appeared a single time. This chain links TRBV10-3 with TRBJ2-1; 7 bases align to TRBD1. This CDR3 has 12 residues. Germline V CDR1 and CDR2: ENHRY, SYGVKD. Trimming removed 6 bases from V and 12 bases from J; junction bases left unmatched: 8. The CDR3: CAISSDRELQFF. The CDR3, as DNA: TGTGCCATCAGCTCCGACAGGGAACTGCAGTTCTTC.

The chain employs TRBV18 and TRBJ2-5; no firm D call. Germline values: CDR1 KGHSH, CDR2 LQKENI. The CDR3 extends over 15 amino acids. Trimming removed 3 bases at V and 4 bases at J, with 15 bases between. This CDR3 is CASSPTSPRGETQYF. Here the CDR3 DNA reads TGTGCCAGCTCACCGACCAGTCCGCGAGGAGAGACCCAGTACTTC.

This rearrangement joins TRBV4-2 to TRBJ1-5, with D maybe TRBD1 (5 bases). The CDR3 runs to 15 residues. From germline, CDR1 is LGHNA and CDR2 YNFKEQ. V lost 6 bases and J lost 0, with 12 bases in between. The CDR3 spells CASRPDSDSNQPQHF. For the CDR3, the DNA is TGTGCCAGCAGGCCCGACAGTGATAGCAATCAGCCCCAGCATTTT.

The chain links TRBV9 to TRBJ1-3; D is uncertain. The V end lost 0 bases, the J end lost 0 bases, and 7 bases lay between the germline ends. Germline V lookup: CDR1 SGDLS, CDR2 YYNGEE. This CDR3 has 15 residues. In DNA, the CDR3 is TGTGCCAGCAGCGTAGGTACATACTCTGGAAACACCATATATTTT. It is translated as CASSVGTYSGNTIYF.

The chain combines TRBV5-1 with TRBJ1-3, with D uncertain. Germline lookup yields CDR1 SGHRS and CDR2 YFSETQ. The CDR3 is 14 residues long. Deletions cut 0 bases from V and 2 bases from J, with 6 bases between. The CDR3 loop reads CASSLESAGNTIYF. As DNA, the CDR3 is TGCGCCAGCAGCTTGGAGAGTGCTGGAAACACCATATATTTT.

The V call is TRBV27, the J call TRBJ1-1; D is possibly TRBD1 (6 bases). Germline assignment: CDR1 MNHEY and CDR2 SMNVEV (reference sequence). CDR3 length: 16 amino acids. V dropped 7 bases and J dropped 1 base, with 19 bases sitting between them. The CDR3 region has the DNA TGTGCCAGCACCTTCCTGGGGGGGGGCTCGAACACTGAAGCTTTCTTT. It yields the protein CASTFLGGGSNTEAFF.

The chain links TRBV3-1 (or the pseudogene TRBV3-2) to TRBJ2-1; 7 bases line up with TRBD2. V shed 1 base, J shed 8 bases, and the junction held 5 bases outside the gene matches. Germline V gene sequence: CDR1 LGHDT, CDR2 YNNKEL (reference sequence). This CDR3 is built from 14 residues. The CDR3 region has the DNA TGTGCCAGCAGCCAAGTCGGGGGGAGGCATGAGCAGTTCTTC. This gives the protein CASSQVGGRHEQFF.

For the CDR3, the DNA is TGTGCCAGCAGCTTCTTGGGGGGGTATGAAGCTTTCTTT. Translation gives CASSFLGGYEAFF. The chain carries TRBV12-3 or TRBV12-4 and TRBJ1-1; D may be TRBD1 (5 bases). There are 13 residues in the CDR3. Trimming took 6 bases from V and 7 from J, leaving 15 bases between them.

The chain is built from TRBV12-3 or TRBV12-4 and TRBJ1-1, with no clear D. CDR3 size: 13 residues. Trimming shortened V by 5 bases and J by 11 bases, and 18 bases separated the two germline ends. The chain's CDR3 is CASSPPLESEAFF. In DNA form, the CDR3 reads TGTGCCAGCAGTCCCCCCCTAGAGAGCGAGGCTTTCTTT.

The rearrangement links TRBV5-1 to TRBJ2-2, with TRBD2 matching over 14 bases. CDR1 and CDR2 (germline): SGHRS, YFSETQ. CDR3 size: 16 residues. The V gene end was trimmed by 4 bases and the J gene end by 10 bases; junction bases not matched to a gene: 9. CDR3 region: CASSTLPTSGREELFF. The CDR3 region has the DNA TGCGCCAGCAGCACCCTACCGACTAGCGGGAGGGAGGAGCTGTTTTTT.

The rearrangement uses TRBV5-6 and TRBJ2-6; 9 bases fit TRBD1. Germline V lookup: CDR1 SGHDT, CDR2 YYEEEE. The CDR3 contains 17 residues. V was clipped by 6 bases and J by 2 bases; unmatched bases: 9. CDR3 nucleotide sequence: TGTGCCAGCACCCTACAGGGGGCTTCTGCTGGGGCCAACGTCCTGACTTTC. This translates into CASTLQGASAGANVLTF.

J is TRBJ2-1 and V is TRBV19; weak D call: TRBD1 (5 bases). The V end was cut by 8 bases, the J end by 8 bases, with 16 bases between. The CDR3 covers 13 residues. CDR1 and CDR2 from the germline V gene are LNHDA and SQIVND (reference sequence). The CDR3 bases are TGTGCCAGTCACAGTTCGTCACAGGATGAGCAGTTCTTC. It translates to CASHSSSQDEQFF.

CDR3 in amino acids: CASSPPFSQPQHF. The DNA for the CDR3 is TGTGCCAGCAGTCCACCGTTTAGTCAGCCCCAGCATTTT. This rearrangement joins TRBV28 to TRBJ1-5; the D is unclear. This CDR3 has 13 residues. The germline V gene has CDR1 MDHEN and CDR2 SYDVKM. Trimming took 5 bases from V and 6 from J, leaving 11 bases between them.

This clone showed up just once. Here the CDR3 DNA reads TGTGCCAGCAGCCCTGACAGGGGAATTGGAACCTACGAGCAGTACTTC. It codes for CASSPDRGIGTYEQYF. J is TRBJ2-7 and V is TRBV7-8, with TRBD1 matching 8 bases. CDR1 is SGHVS and CDR2 is FQNEAQ in the germline V gene. V shed 5 bases and J 2 bases; nucleotides not matched to a gene: 11. The CDR3 is made up of 16 amino acids.

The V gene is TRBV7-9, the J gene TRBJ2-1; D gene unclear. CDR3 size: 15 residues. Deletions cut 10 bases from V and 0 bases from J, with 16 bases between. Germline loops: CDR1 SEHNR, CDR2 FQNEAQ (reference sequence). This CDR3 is CAIAIRLSSYNEQFF. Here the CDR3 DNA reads TGTGCCATAGCAATAAGATTAAGCTCCTACAATGAGCAGTTCTTC.

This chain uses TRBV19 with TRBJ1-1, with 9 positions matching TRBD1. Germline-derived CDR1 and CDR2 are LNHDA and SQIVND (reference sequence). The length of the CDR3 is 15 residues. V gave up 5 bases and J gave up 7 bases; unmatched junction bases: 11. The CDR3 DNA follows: TGTGCCAGTAGTCTTCAGACAGGGGGTGTTGTTGAAGCTTTCTTT. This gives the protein CASSLQTGGVVEAFF.

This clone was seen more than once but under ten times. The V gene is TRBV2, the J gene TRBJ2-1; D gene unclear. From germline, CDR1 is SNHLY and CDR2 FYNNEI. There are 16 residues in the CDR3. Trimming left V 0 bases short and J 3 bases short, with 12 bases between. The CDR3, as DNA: TGTGCCAGCAGTGAAGCGCTTTTACTGAGCTACAATGAGCAGTTCTTC. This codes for CASSEALLLSYNEQFF.

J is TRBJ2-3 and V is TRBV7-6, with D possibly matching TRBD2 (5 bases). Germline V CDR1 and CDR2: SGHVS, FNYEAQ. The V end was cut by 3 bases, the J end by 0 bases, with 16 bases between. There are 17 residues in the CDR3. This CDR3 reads CASSFPTGGPSTDTQYF. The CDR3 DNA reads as TGTGCCAGCAGCTTCCCCACGGGCGGGCCTAGCACAGATACGCAGTATTTT.

The CDR3 loop reads CASKGAVDSEKLFF. In DNA, the CDR3 is TGTGCCAGCAAGGGGGCGGTGGACAGCGAAAAACTGTTTTTT. This chain connects TRBV28 to TRBJ1-4, with 7 bases aligning to TRBD1. V was clipped by 7 bases and J by 8 bases; unmatched bases: 10. The germline V gene encodes CDR1 MDHEN and CDR2 SYDVKM. The CDR3 totals 14 residues.

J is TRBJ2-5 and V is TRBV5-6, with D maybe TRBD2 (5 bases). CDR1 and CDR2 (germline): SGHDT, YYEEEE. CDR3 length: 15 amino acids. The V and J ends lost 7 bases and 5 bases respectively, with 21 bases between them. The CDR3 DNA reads TGTGCCAGCGAGGGTCGGTTCCAATATTTGGAGACCCAGTACTTC. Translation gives CASEGRFQYLETQYF. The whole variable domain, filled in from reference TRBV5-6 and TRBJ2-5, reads DAGVTQSPTHLIKTRGQQVTLRCSPKSGHDTVSWYQQALGQGPQFIFQYYEEEERQRGNFPDRFSGHQFPNYSSELNVNALLLGDSALYLCASEGRFQYLETQYFGPGTRLLVL.